A single T cell receptor beta chain is shown here with its context. Its specificity is not known. This sample was taken from a study of shared clonotypes between healthy human individuals. The assay was immunoSEQ multiplex PCR, and TCRdb's table has in-frame clones only and misses some. Among roughly 1,500,000 clones listed, 95% to 99% were seen once. V dropped 1 base and J dropped 5 bases, with 18 bases sitting between them. The V gene's germline CDR1 is SGHRS and CDR2 YFSETQ. This CDR3 contains 16 residues. Regarding the study as a whole: Inspection by rarefaction showed sorted-subset sequencing to be incomplete despite large depth.

The origin of this receptor is a young man in good health. Input material: naive CD4+ T cells sorted from blood. Sample subset: CD45RA+ positively selected. J is TRBJ1-1 and V is TRBV5-1; a weak D match, TRBD1 (5 bases). The chain's CDR3 is CASSLFFIQGGTEAFF. The CDR3, as DNA: TGCGCCAGCAGCTTGTTTTTTATCCAGGGTGGTACTGAAGCTTTCTTT.